Following are 9 T cell receptor beta chains from one sample sequenced in a study of cytomegalovirus exposure and HLA in healthy donors. Primers: 60 Vbeta forward and 13 Jbeta reverse. Profiled with immunoSEQ multiplex PCR; TCRdb holds only in-frame clones, not every one. The table lists 160,000 or so clones, approximately 80% of them singletons, with more than 3.5% in the top ten. Sequenced sample: PBMCs. All receptors derive from a man aged 35-49 years in good health and CMV-seronegative.

DNA of the CDR3: TGTGCCAGCAGCTTAAGGACCGCCAGCGGTGAAAAACTGTTTTTT. Protein: CASSLRTASGEKLFF. The chain combines TRBV5-6 with TRBJ1-4; D unresolved. The V gene lost 2 bases and the J gene lost 7 bases, with 15 bases spanning the gap. Germline CDR1 and CDR2: SGHDT and YYEEEE. CDR3 length: 15 residues.

V is TRBV30 and J is TRBJ2-3; D is uncertain. Trimming took 3 bases from V and 6 from J, leaving 7 bases between them. This CDR3 is 11 amino acids long. Per the germline V gene, CDR1 is GTSNPN and CDR2 is SVGIG (reference sequence). CDR3 amino acids: CAWSPSDTQYF. Here the CDR3 DNA reads TGTGCCTGGAGCCCGTCCGATACGCAGTATTTT.

The chain employs TRBV5-6 and TRBJ2-3; tentatively, D is TRBD2 (7 bases). With 0 bases removed from V and 5 bases from J, the gap between germline ends came to 16 bases. There are 16 residues in the CDR3. CDR1 is SGHDT, CDR2 YYEEEE, per germline. Written as DNA, the CDR3 is TGTGCCAGCAGCTTGGTTCGGGGAGGGGGGGGAGATACGCAGTATTTT. It yields the protein CASSLVRGGGGDTQYF.

V is TRBV30 and J is TRBJ2-7; TRBD1 might be the D (6 bases). Deletions cut 3 bases from V and 2 bases from J, with 20 bases between. The CDR3 totals 16 residues. Germline CDR1 is GTSNPN and CDR2 is SVGIG (reference sequence). CDR3 DNA sequence: TGTGCCTGGAGAGCCAGAGTCGTTTGGGGGCCCTACGAGCAGTACTTC. This encodes CAWRARVVWGPYEQYF.

The sample holds a few counts of this clone. The chain joins TRBV4-3 to TRBJ2-2; D is perhaps TRBD2 (6 bases). Trimming cost V 4 bases and J 0 bases, with 15 bases left between them. CDR3 length: 17 residues. The germline V gene encodes CDR1 LGHNA and CDR2 YSLEER. In nucleotides, the CDR3 is TGCGCCAGCAGCCCAGGGAGGCTAAAAGCGAACACCGGGGAGCTGTTTTTT. Its translation: CASSPGRLKANTGELFF.

This clone was recorded a few times. The chain couples TRBV7-2 to TRBJ2-7; possible D gene TRBD2, 6 bases. There are 13 residues in the CDR3. Germline V gene sequence: CDR1 SGHTA, CDR2 FQGNSA. V lost 3 bases and J 4 bases, leaving 10 bases between the germline ends. This chain's CDR3 is CASSLLREYEQYF. CDR3 DNA: TGTGCCAGCAGCTTGTTGCGGGAATACGAGCAGTACTTC.

J is TRBJ1-2 and V is TRBV4-3; 7 bases are shared with TRBD1. V trimming: 0 bases; J trimming: 6 bases; junction bases outside the gene matches: 4. This CDR3 spans 14 amino acids. Germline V lookup: CDR1 LGHNA, CDR2 YSLEER. The CDR3 DNA sequence: TGCGCCAGCAGCCAAGAGGGACAGACTAATGGCTACACCTTC. This gives the protein CASSQEGQTNGYTF.

The V call is TRBV28, the J call TRBJ2-7; 7 bases are a match to TRBD1. This CDR3 is 15 amino acids long. V trimming: 3 bases; J trimming: 1 base; junction bases outside the gene matches: 6. Germline V gene sequence: CDR1 MDHEN, CDR2 SYDVKM. The CDR3 spells CASSFRTGYSYEQYF. CDR3 nucleotide sequence: TGTGCCAGCAGTTTCCGGACAGGCTATTCCTACGAGCAGTACTTC.

CDR3 DNA sequence: TGCGCCAGCAGCTTGGAGGCGGCTCCCTACACCTTC. Translated: CASSLEAAPYTF. The chain is built from TRBV5-1 and TRBJ1-2, with D unresolved. The V gene's germline CDR1 is SGHRS and CDR2 YFSETQ. CDR3 length equals 12 residues. The V and J ends lost 0 bases and 10 bases respectively, with 10 bases between them.